This TCR beta chain derives from a study of blood T cell repertoires in COVID-19. This clone has only a few counts. Assay: immunoSEQ multiplex PCR; the TCRdb copy retains only in-frame clones and omits some. The sample carries approximately 160,000 clones, approximately 85% recorded once. The sample comprised peripheral blood. The source is a man aged 55 to 70 who had recovered from COVID-19.

The CDR3 here is CASSLASGSPNYGYTF. The CDR3 DNA sequence: TGTGCCAGCAGCTTAGCTTCGGGGTCCCCCAACTATGGCTACACCTTC. The chain uses TRBV7-2 and TRBJ1-2; D uncertain. Trimming left V 0 bases short and J 2 bases short, with 13 bases between. Germline V gene lookup returns CDR1 SGHTA and CDR2 FQGNSA. The CDR3 covers 16 residues.